A selection of T cell receptor beta chains follows, all from one sample in a study of molecular identifiers for immune sequencing clone quantification. MiXCR, run by TCRdb on the PCR reads, gives a single entry per CDR3 protein. The table includes over 70,000 distinct CDR3 sequences, about 23% detected once. The specimen sequenced was naive CD8+ T cells from blood, with Jurkat cell RNA spiked in. Receptor source: a human donor in good health. Some libraries in this study had Jurkat cell RNA spiked in. Both conserved end residues are part of each CDR3. A D gene is named only where the DNA matches it firmly. Size values are once, few and many counts, or a class for expanded clones, and some rows have none.

-	TRBV13	TRBJ2-7	many	CASSLGWGSGYEQYF	TGTGCCAGCAGCTTAGGTTGGGGTTCCGGCTACGAGCAGTACTTC
TRBD1	TRBV9	TRBJ2-3	few	CASSVRRDRATDTQYF	TGTGCCAGCAGCGTTCGACGGGACAGGGCAACAGATACGCAGTATTTT
-	TRBV5-5	TRBJ2-7	few	CASSLGWDSGGEQYF	TGTGCCAGCAGCTTGGGTTGGGATAGTGGCGGGGAGCAGTACTTC
-	TRBV7-9	TRBJ2-2	-	CASSPDPGTRGGELFF	TGTGCCAGCAGCCCCGACCCCGGGACCAGGGGCGGGGAGCTGTTTTTT
-	TRBV13	TRBJ2-5	-	CASSSSPQGGKETQYF	TGTGCCAGCAGCTCAAGCCCTCAAGGGGGGAAAGAGACCCAGTACTTC
-	TRBV6-6	TRBJ1-1	-	CASSPGGSEAFF	TGTGCCAGCAGCCCGGGGGGATCTGAAGCTTTCTTT
-	TRBV5-6	TRBJ2-1	-	CASSDGRGYNEQFF	TGTGCCAGCAGCGATGGGCGGGGCTACAATGAGCAGTTCTTC
TRBD1	TRBV7-8	TRBJ1-4	many	CASSFAGTGFEKLFF	TGTGCCAGCAGCTTTGCCGGGACAGGGTTTGAAAAACTGTTTTTT
TRBD2	TRBV15	TRBJ2-7	many	CATSTVRASGSYEQYF	TGTGCCACCAGCACCGTCCGGGCTAGCGGCTCCTACGAGCAGTACTTC
TRBD2	TRBV5-6	TRBJ2-7	many	CASSLEGGDVYEQYF	TGTGCCAGCAGCTTGGAGGGAGGGGATGTGTACGAGCAGTACTTC
TRBD2	TRBV20-1	TRBJ2-5	-	CSATGTSEEETQYF	TGCAGTGCCACCGGGACTAGCGAGGAGGAGACCCAGTACTTC
-	TRBV4-1	TRBJ2-2	-	CASSQDRAGLTGELFF	TGCGCCAGCAGCCAAGACAGAGCGGGTCTCACCGGGGAGCTGTTTTTT
-	TRBV11-2	TRBJ1-5	-	CASSLGGYQPQHF	TGTGCCAGCAGCTTAGGGGGGTATCAGCCCCAGCATTTT
TRBD2	TRBV19	TRBJ2-1	many	CASSPPGGNEQFF	TGTGCCAGTAGTCCGCCGGGGGGCAATGAGCAGTTCTTC
-	TRBV7-9	TRBJ2-7	many	CASRTAPGDEQYF	TGTGCCAGCAGAACGGCCCCCGGGGACGAGCAGTACTTC
-	TRBV7-9	TRBJ2-7	few	CASSDGPAEQYF	TGTGCCAGCAGCGACGGCCCGGCCGAGCAGTACTTC
TRBD1	TRBV7-9	TRBJ2-7	many	CASSSRPGQAAYEQYF	TGTGCCAGCAGCTCACGTCCGGGACAGGCGGCCTACGAGCAGTACTTC
-	TRBV3-1	TRBJ2-7	-	CASSQDLGGPSSYEQYF	TGTGCCAGCAGCCAAGATCTTGGGGGACCGTCCTCCTACGAGCAGTACTTC
-	TRBV9	TRBJ1-1	few	CASSQYSGLHTEAFF	TGTGCCAGCAGCCAATACTCTGGACTGCATACTGAAGCTTTCTTT
-	TRBV4-1	TRBJ1-5	once	CASSQDSGNQPQHF	TGCGCCAGCAGCCAAGATTCGGGGAATCAGCCCCAGCATTTT
-	TRBV12-3/TRBV12-4	TRBJ2-4	many	CASSPMGLVLAKNIQYF	TGTGCCAGCAGCCCCATGGGGCTTGTCTTAGCCAAAAACATTCAGTACTTC
TRBD1	TRBV4-1	TRBJ2-7	-	CAGSQKQGYEQYF	TGCGCCGGCAGCCAAAAACAGGGGTACGAGCAGTACTTC
TRBD1	TRBV27	TRBJ2-2	-	CASSERGHPGELFF	TGTGCCAGCAGTGAGAGGGGGCACCCCGGGGAGCTGTTTTTT
-	TRBV24-1	TRBJ2-1	many	CATSALAGPVDEQFF	TGTGCCACCAGTGCCCTAGCAGGACCGGTAGATGAGCAGTTCTTC
-	TRBV7-9	TRBJ2-7	many	CASTVAGEDEQYF	TGTGCCAGCACCGTCGCCGGCGAGGACGAGCAGTACTTC
-	TRBV25-1	TRBJ2-1	-	CASSHPRGSSHNEQFF	TGTGCCAGCAGTCACCCCCGGGGTAGCTCCCACAATGAGCAGTTCTTC
TRBD2	TRBV28	TRBJ2-5	few	CASSSFGLAEGNQETQYF	TGTGCCAGCAGTAGTTTTGGGCTAGCGGAAGGGAACCAAGAGACCCAGTACTTC
-	TRBV7-6	TRBJ2-3	many	CASSLQSDTQYF	TGTGCCAGCAGCTTACAATCAGATACGCAGTATTTT
-	TRBV7-8	TRBJ2-1	-	CASSLGRGPYNEQFF	TGTGCCAGCAGCTTGGGGCGGGGACCCTACAATGAGCAGTTCTTC
TRBD1	TRBV7-9	TRBJ1-1	many	CASSSGTGVPEAFF	TGTGCCAGCAGCTCCGGGACAGGGGTTCCTGAAGCTTTCTTT
-	TRBV4-3	TRBJ2-2	once	CASSQNRDIYTGELFF	TGCGCCAGCAGCCAAAACCGGGACATCTACACCGGGGAGCTGTTTTTT
-	TRBV10-2	TRBJ2-3	few	CASSPPRGDGTDTQYF	TGCGCCAGCAGTCCACCAAGGGGAGACGGCACAGATACGCAGTATTTT
-	TRBV4-3	TRBJ2-2	-	CASSPGTTAGELFF	TGCGCCAGCAGCCCCGGGACAACAGCCGGGGAGCTGTTTTTT
TRBD2	TRBV7-2	TRBJ2-7	many	CASSLTGTSGLYEQYF	TGTGCCAGCAGCTTAACTGGGACTAGCGGGTTGTACGAGCAGTACTTC
-	TRBV6-2/TRBV6-3	TRBJ2-7	few	CASTTRGEQYF	TGTGCCAGCACCACGAGGGGCGAGCAGTACTTC
-	TRBV7-5	TRBJ2-7	few	CISVPEAPATYEQYF	-
TRBD1	TRBV4-1	TRBJ1-1	-	CASSQTERGRTEAFF	TGCGCCAGCAGCCAAACGGAGAGGGGGCGGACTGAAGCTTTCTTT
-	TRBV28	TRBJ2-2	few	CASRGFEGQRNTGELFF	TGTGCCAGCAGAGGTTTCGAAGGACAGCGGAACACCGGGGAGCTGTTTTTT
-	TRBV7-9	TRBJ2-2	-	CASSLGSRVNTGELSF	TGTGCCAGCAGCTTAGGATCACGAGTAAACACCGGGGAGCTGTCTTTT
TRBD2	TRBV27	TRBJ2-3	many	CASSPRLAGTQDTQYF	TGTGCCAGCAGTCCTCGACTAGCGGGGACCCAAGATACGCAGTATTTT
TRBD1	TRBV28	TRBJ2-7	-	CASSSRRQGFNEQYF	TGTGCCAGCAGCTCACGGCGACAGGGATTCAACGAGCAGTACTTC
TRBD1	TRBV4-3	TRBJ2-1	many	CASSQEDRASYNEQFF	TGCGCCAGCAGCCAAGAGGACAGGGCTTCCTACAATGAGCAGTTCTTC
-	TRBV4-3	TRBJ1-5	few	CASSQDWVQNNQPLHF	TGCGCCAGCAGCCAAGATTGGGTACAGAACAATCAGCCCCTGCATTTT
TRBD2	TRBV7-9	TRBJ2-6	few	CASSLVERGDNVLTF	TGTGCCAGCAGCTTAGTCGAGCGGGGAGACAACGTCCTGACTTTC
TRBD1	TRBV11-2	TRBJ2-3	many	CASSWADREADTQYF	TGTGCCAGCAGCTGGGCGGACAGGGAAGCAGATACGCAGTATTTT
-	TRBV7-6	TRBJ1-1	-	CASSLTGAEAFF	TGTGCCAGCAGCTTGACAGGCGCTGAAGCTTTCTTT
TRBD1	TRBV18	TRBJ2-1	many	CASSPGGQGNGEQFF	TGTGCCAGCTCACCGGGGGGACAGGGGAATGGTGAGCAGTTCTTC
-	TRBV4-3	TRBJ1-1	few	CASRPRRRDMNTEAFF	TGCGCCAGCAGACCCCGGCGGAGGGACATGAACACTGAAGCTTTCTTT
TRBD1	TRBV20-1	TRBJ2-5	few	CSATEGQGAQETQYF	TGCAGTGCCACAGAAGGACAGGGCGCTCAAGAGACCCAGTACTTC
-	TRBV27	TRBJ2-1	-	CASSLVSIGEQFF	TGTGCCAGCAGTTTAGTTAGCATTGGTGAGCAGTTCTTC
TRBD1	TRBV5-4	TRBJ2-1	-	CASSLVSYMGQGYNEQFF	TGTGCCAGCAGCTTGGTTTCTTATATGGGACAGGGCTACAATGAGCAGTTCTTC
-	TRBV7-6	TRBJ2-5	few	CASSSPDGPHRGTQYF	TGTGCCAGCAGCTCACCCGACGGACCCCACCGGGGGACCCAGTACTTC
-	TRBV5-6	TRBJ2-1	many	CASSLGRRGDNEQFF	TGTGCCAGCAGCTTGGGTCGCAGGGGGGATAATGAGCAGTTCTTC